The 15 T cell receptor beta chains given below trace back to one sample, sequenced in a study of T cell responses to AZD1222 COVID-19 vaccine. Clones were sequenced by immunoSEQ multiplex PCR, and TCRdb holds only the in-frame ones, with some missing. The sample has roughly 120,000 clones, approximately 90% seen once. This specimen was peripheral blood, taken on day 0 of AZD1222 vaccination. These receptors were obtained from an adult in good health.

The chain employs TRBV10-3 and TRBJ1-3; perhaps TRBD1 as D (5 bases). This CDR3 spans 17 amino acids. V was clipped by 6 bases and J by 0 bases, with 18 bases between them. Germline V gene data show CDR1 as ENHRY and CDR2 as SYGVKD. CDR3 nucleotides: TGTGCCATCAGGGTGGGGCCTGGGTCCGACTCTGGAAACACCATATATTTT. Encoded protein: CAIRVGPGSDSGNTIYF.

The chain recombines TRBV28 with TRBJ1-2; 7 nucleotides agree with TRBD1. In germline, CDR1 is MDHEN, CDR2 SYDVKM. CDR3 length equals 12 residues. The V segment lost 5 bases and the J segment 7 bases; nucleotides outside the gene matches: 4. This CDR3 reads CASSRGPFGYTF. The CDR3 DNA reads as TGTGCCAGCAGTAGGGGGCCTTTTGGCTACACCTTC.

The V gene is TRBV5-4, the J gene TRBJ2-3; possible D gene TRBD2, 8 bases. The CDR3 extends over 15 amino acids. V shed 2 bases and J shed 4 bases, with 14 bases lying between them. Germline-derived CDR1 and CDR2 are SGHNT and YYREEE (reference sequence). The CDR3 DNA sequence: TGTGCCAGCAGCTTACGGGAGGGGGCCTCAGATACGCAGTATTTT. Translating gives CASSLREGASDTQYF.

V usage is TRBV7-2 and J usage is TRBJ1-5; D ambiguous. V was cut by 1 base and J by 7 bases, with 11 bases left in between. Germline CDR1 reads SGHTA; CDR2 reads FQGNSA. The CDR3 totals 14 residues. The chain's CDR3 is CASSLVGQYQPQHF. The CDR3 DNA sequence: TGTGCCAGCAGCTTAGTAGGGCAATACCAGCCCCAGCATTTT.

The chain links TRBV9 to TRBJ1-5; weak D call: TRBD1 (5 bases). The CDR3 contains 15 residues. Germline V gene lookup returns CDR1 SGDLS and CDR2 YYNGEE. Trimming pared 0 bases from V and 0 bases from J, leaving 7 bases between. The CDR3 loop is CASSVGQYSNQPQHF. The CDR3 DNA follows: TGTGCCAGCAGCGTAGGACAGTATAGCAATCAGCCCCAGCATTTT. Drawing the rest from reference TRBV9 and TRBJ1-5, the complete variable domain is DSGVTQTPKHLITATGQRVTLRCSPRSGDLSVYWYQQSLDQGLQFLIQYYNGEERAKGNILERFSAQQFPDLHSELNLSSLELGDSALYFCASSVGQYSNQPQHFGDGTRLSIL.

The chain couples TRBV2 to TRBJ2-7; D ambiguous. Germline lookup yields CDR1 SNHLY and CDR2 FYNNEI. The ends were cut back, 3 bases at V and 4 bases at J, with 7 bases in the middle. The CDR3 totals 12 residues. CDR3 bases: TGTGCCAGCAGTGACGGCACTTACGAGCAGTACTTC. Its translation is CASSDGTYEQYF.

This chain connects TRBV7-6 to TRBJ2-5; the match to TRBD1 covers 8 bases. This CDR3 contains 15 residues. Germline-derived CDR1 and CDR2 are SGHVS and FNYEAQ. Trimming at V came to 1 base and at J to 7 bases, leaving 8 bases not matched to a gene. The CDR3: CASSLDQGARVTQYF. The DNA for the CDR3 is TGTGCCAGCAGCTTAGACCAGGGGGCAAGGGTGACCCAGTACTTC.

This sequence joins TRBV19 and TRBJ1-1; D unresolved. V lost 3 bases to trimming and J lost 5 bases, with 10 bases between them. CDR1 LNHDA and CDR2 SQIVND come from the germline V gene (reference sequence). This CDR3 has 13 residues. Here the CDR3 DNA reads TGTGCCAGTAGTATCGCCGGGATTACTGAAGCTTTCTTT. Translating it yields CASSIAGITEAFF.

This clone has just one count. The chain couples TRBV7-9 to TRBJ2-7, with TRBD2 identical over 12 bases. This CDR3 has 15 amino acids. Germline lookup yields CDR1 SEHNR and CDR2 FQNEAQ (reference sequence). Trimming removed 4 bases from V and 6 bases from J; junction bases left unmatched: 7. The CDR3 nucleotides are TGTGCCAGCAGCTCTAGCGGGGGGGCCTTGGGCGAGCAGTACTTC. Amino acids: CASSSSGGALGEQYF.

The chain links TRBV2 to TRBJ2-7, with 15 bases that match TRBD2. The CDR3 is 17 residues long. Germline trimming cut 4 bases from V and 2 bases from J; bases unmatched to any gene: 6. Germline V lookup: CDR1 SNHLY, CDR2 FYNNEI. CDR3: CASSVGTSGGSPYEQYF. CDR3 in DNA: TGTGCCAGCAGTGTCGGGACTAGCGGGGGGTCCCCCTACGAGCAGTACTTC.

The genes are TRBV6-5 and TRBJ1-1, with a tentative D call TRBD1 (6 bases). V lost 0 bases to trimming and J lost 5 bases, with 10 bases between them. The CDR3 runs to 14 residues. Germline CDR1 reads MNHEY; CDR2 reads SVGAGI. The CDR3 sequence is CASSYSSRGTEAFF. The DNA of the CDR3 is TGTGCCAGCAGTTACTCCTCCAGGGGAACTGAAGCTTTCTTT.

This chain links TRBV15 with TRBJ1-3, with a tentative D call TRBD1 (5 bases). V was trimmed by 3 bases and J by 0 bases, leaving 12 bases between them. In germline, CDR1 is LNHNV, CDR2 YYDKDF (reference sequence). The CDR3 runs to 16 residues. The CDR3 is CATSRDRGYSGNTIYF. CDR3 coding DNA: TGTGCCACCAGCAGGGATCGGGGCTACTCTGGAAACACCATATATTTT.

This clone was observed a single time. The chain links TRBV2 to TRBJ1-6; weak D call: TRBD1 (5 bases). Germline CDR1 is SNHLY and CDR2 is FYNNEI. The CDR3 loop spans 13 amino acids. V was cut by 5 bases and J by 9 bases, with 11 bases left in between. For the CDR3, the DNA is TGTGCCAGCAGTCCGACAGTATCTTCACCCCTCCACTTT. Protein: CASSPTVSSPLHF. Drawing the rest from reference TRBV2 and TRBJ1-6, the complete variable domain is EPEVTQTPSHQVTQMGQEVILRCVPISNHLYFYWYRQILGQKVEFLVSFYNNEISEKSEIFDDQFSVERPDGSNFTLKIRSTKLEDSAMYFCASSPTVSSPLHFGNGTRLTVT.

This chain connects TRBV19 to TRBJ2-3, with TRBD2 matching 11 bases. With 8 bases clipped from V and 4 bases from J, the junction kept 2 bases outside the gene matches. Germline loops: CDR1 LNHDA, CDR2 SQIVND (reference sequence). This CDR3 contains 13 residues. CDR3 sequence reads: CASRLAGPDTQYF. The CDR3 coding sequence is TGTGCCAGTCGACTAGCGGGGCCAGATACGCAGTATTTT.

This sequence joins TRBV9 and TRBJ1-2, with 9 bases aligning to TRBD1. Germline V CDR1 and CDR2: SGDLS, YYNGEE. With V trimmed by 2 bases and J by 4 bases, 3 bases remained unmatched. CDR3 size: 14 residues. CDR3 residues: CASSVGTGSYGYTF. CDR3 nucleotides: TGTGCCAGCAGCGTCGGGACAGGGTCCTATGGCTACACCTTC.